These 25 T cell receptor beta chains share one sample of origin, sequenced in a study of Graves' ophthalmopathy and Graves' hyperthyroidism. Amplified TCR beta CDR3 regions were obtained using RNA transcripts as template. Amplification began with first-round RT-PCR using HTBI primers, then second-round multiplex PCR was performed. TCRdb reprocessed the multiplex PCR reads with MiXCR, giving one entry per CDR3 protein. Among over a million distinct CDR3 sequences listed, 35% to 40% were seen once. The sequenced sample was peripheral blood or thyroid tissue (not recorded which). The receptors stem from an adult man with Graves' hyperthyroidism.

This clonotype was detected many times. The chain recombines TRBV19 with TRBJ2-7; D call uncertain. The CDR3 covers 13 residues. V dropped 3 bases and J dropped 4 bases, with 10 bases sitting between them. Germline V gene sequence: CDR1 LNHDA, CDR2 SQIVND (reference sequence). CDR3 sequence (DNA): TGTGCCAGTAGTATCGCGTACGGATACGAGCAGTACTTC. Its protein is CASSIAYGYEQYF.

There are many counts of this clonotype. CDR3 amino acids: CASSQTTGSGNTIYF. DNA of the CDR3: TGTGCCAGCAGCCAAACAACAGGCTCTGGAAACACCATATATTTT. The chain carries TRBV7-2 and TRBJ1-3; possible D gene TRBD1, 5 bases. Trimming stripped 5 bases from V and 0 bases from J, with 11 bases between. The CDR3 sequence is 15 residues long. Germline V gives CDR1 SGHTA, CDR2 FQGNSA. The full variable domain, with the rest looked up from reference TRBV7-2 and TRBJ1-3, is GAGVSQSPSNKVTEKGKDVELRCDPISGHTALYWYRQSLGQGLEFLIYFQGNSAPDKSGLPSDRFSAERTGGSVSTLTIQRTQQEDSAVYLCASSQTTGSGNTIYFGEGSWLTVV.

This chain links TRBV27 with TRBJ1-5; D unresolved. CDR1 and CDR2 from the germline V gene are MNHEY and SMNVEV (reference sequence). The V end lost 1 base, the J end lost 2 bases, and 18 bases lay between the germline ends. CDR3 length equals 18 residues. The CDR3: CASSLLGLLHGGNQPQHF. The CDR3 DNA follows: TGTGCCAGCAGTTTATTGGGGTTATTACACGGCGGCAATCAGCCCCAGCATTTT.

The V and J genes are TRBV20-1 and TRBJ2-1, with a possible D match to TRBD1 (7 bases). Germline CDR1 reads DFQATT; CDR2 reads SNEGSKA (reference sequence). V was pared by 1 base and J by 0 bases, with 10 bases between. The CDR3 spans 15 residues. The CDR3 sequence: CSARARDSSYNEQFF. The CDR3 nucleotides are TGCAGTGCTAGAGCGCGGGACAGCTCCTACAATGAGCAGTTCTTC.

This clonotype was detected a few times. A read error is possible here, since a much larger clone lies one base away. The chain links TRBV6-4 to TRBJ1-1; D is undetermined. The germline CDR1 and CDR2 sequences are MRHNA and SNTAGT. The CDR3 is made up of 13 amino acids. Trimming removed 4 bases from V and 1 base from J, with 7 bases in between. CDR3 sequence reads: CASSATENTEAFF. Here the CDR3 DNA reads TGTGCCAGCAGTGCCACAGAGAACACTGAAGCTTTCTTT.

The chain is built from TRBV20-1 and TRBJ2-5; 11 positions match TRBD2. This CDR3 comprises 14 residues. The junction had 8 bases not matched to a gene; V was cut back by 6 bases and J by 5 bases. The V gene's germline CDR1 is DFQATT and CDR2 SNEGSKA (reference sequence). The CDR3 is CSASSIAGGETQYF. The DNA of the CDR3 is TGCAGTGCCAGCAGTATAGCGGGAGGGGAGACCCAGTACTTC.

Of note for this clonotype: This could be a read error, since a much larger clone is one nucleotide away. Lacking the conserved final phenylalanine or tryptophan, this CDR3 likely reflects a read error. This chain links TRBV10-3 with TRBJ2-5; tentatively, D is TRBD2 (7 bases). The CDR3 runs to 15 residues. CDR1 ENHRY and CDR2 SYGVKD come from the germline V gene. CDR3 coding DNA: TGTGCCAGCAGTTACCTAGGGGGGGTATCAGAGACCCAGTACCTC. As protein: CASSYLGGVSETQYL.

The chain uses TRBV10-3 and TRBJ1-6, with D uncertain. The CDR3 totals 10 residues. V lost 4 bases and J 12 bases, leaving 4 bases between the germline ends. CDR1 is ENHRY and CDR2 is SYGVKD in the germline V gene. CDR3 nucleotide sequence: TGTGCCATCAGTGGTGGACCCCTCCACTTT. Translating gives CAISGGPLHF.

The rearrangement links TRBV6-5 to TRBJ1-5, with 9 bases matching TRBD1. This CDR3 spans 18 amino acids. J gave up 4 bases and V 5 bases, and 15 bases lay outside the gene matches. Looked up from germline, CDR1 is MNHEY and CDR2 is SVGAGI. The CDR3 nucleotides read TGTGCCAGCAGTCGGACTCGGACAGGGGCAACTAGGAATCAGCCCCAGCATTTT. Translating gives CASSRTRTGATRNQPQHF.

The CDR3 spells CASSFEFYEQYF. CDR3 coding DNA: TGTGCCAGCAGTTTCGAGTTCTACGAGCAGTACTTC. The chain uses TRBV7-2 and TRBJ2-7, with no clear D. Germline CDR1 SGHTA, CDR2 FQGNSA. There are 12 residues in the CDR3. Deletions cut 6 bases from V and 3 bases from J, with 9 bases between.

The rearrangement links TRBV5-1 to TRBJ2-5, with TRBD2 matching over 11 bases. The CDR3 sequence is 16 residues long. Germline loops: CDR1 SGHRS, CDR2 YFSETQ. V lost 0 bases, J lost 4 bases, and 5 bases stayed unmatched. In DNA form, the CDR3 reads TGCGCCAGCAGCTTGGGACTAGCGGGACCCATAGAGACCCAGTACTTC. Translation gives CASSLGLAGPIETQYF.

A note on this clonotype: Given a much more abundant clone one base away, this may be a read error. This chain uses TRBV2 with TRBJ2-7; the D gene is possibly TRBD1 (5 bases). Germline lookup yields CDR1 SNHLY and CDR2 FYNNEI. V was trimmed by 3 bases and J by 12 bases, leaving 15 bases between them. This CDR3 comprises 12 residues. CDR3 nucleotide sequence: TGTGCCAGCAGTGATGACAGCGTAATGCGGTACTTC. This sequence encodes CASSDDSVMRYF.

This clonotype appeared many times. The gene calls are TRBV10-1 and TRBJ1-1; a weak D match, TRBD1 (5 bases). The CDR3 is 14 residues long. The V gene's germline CDR1 is WNHNN and CDR2 SYGVQD (reference sequence). V gave up 0 bases and J gave up 10 bases, with 15 bases separating them. CDR3 nucleotide sequence: TGCGCCAGCAGTGAGTCCGGGACCCCCCTGGGAGCTTTCTTT. This translates into CASSESGTPLGAFF.

The genes are TRBV11-2 and TRBJ1-3, with D perhaps matching TRBD1 (6 bases). The CDR3 is 16 residues long. CDR1 is SGHAT, CDR2 FQNNGV, per germline. V was pared by 7 bases and J by 3 bases, with 19 bases between. The CDR3 loop is CASNRQTGRGGNTIYF. For the CDR3, the DNA is TGTGCCAGCAACAGGCAGACAGGTCGAGGTGGAAACACCATATATTTT.

This clonotype showed up many times. The chain has TRBV20-1 and TRBJ2-5; maybe TRBD2 (7 bases). Per germline, CDR1 DFQATT and CDR2 SNEGSKA (reference sequence). Trimming left V 3 bases short and J 5 bases short, with 16 bases between. The CDR3 spans 14 residues. CDR3 sequence: CSASPGGVEETQYF. The CDR3 DNA reads as TGCAGTGCTAGTCCGGGGGGCGTTGAGGAGACCCAGTACTTC.

This clonotype showed up just once. At one end the junction does not follow the germline gene, possibly because of a read error. V and J are TRBV12-3 or TRBV12-4 and TRBJ2-7, with 7 bases fitting TRBD2. The CDR3 is made up of 17 amino acids. DNA of the CDR3: TGTGCCAACAGTTTAGGAGGGAGCGGGACGGGGGGATACGAGCAGTACTTC. Protein: CANSLGGSGTGGYEQYF.

This clonotype was counted at least ten times. V and J are TRBV4-3 and TRBJ1-2; D unclear. V dropped 4 bases and J dropped 0 bases, with 12 bases sitting between them. Germline V CDR1 and CDR2: LGHNA, YSLEER. The CDR3 sequence is 15 residues long. CDR3 amino acids: CASSPAGLANYGYTF. The CDR3 nucleotides read TGCGCCAGCAGCCCTGCCGGGTTAGCTAACTATGGCTACACCTTC.

This clonotype was seen more than once but under ten times. The chain combines TRBV27 with TRBJ2-2, with 7 bases lining up with TRBD1. The CDR3 spans 11 residues. Germline assignment: CDR1 MNHEY and CDR2 SMNVEV (reference sequence). After removal of 8 bases from V and 7 bases from J, the junction contained 1 base not matched to a gene. This CDR3 reads CASHRGGELFF. CDR3 DNA: TGTGCCAGCCACAGGGGCGGGGAGCTGTTTTTT.

The chain carries TRBV6-1 and TRBJ2-7, with TRBD2 matching 7 bases. V was clipped by 6 bases and J by 0 bases; unmatched bases: 11. CDR3 length equals 16 residues. Looked up from germline, CDR1 is MNHNS and CDR2 is SASEGT. Here the CDR3 DNA reads TGTGCCAGCAGCACGGCAGCGGGGATACTCTCCTACGAGCAGTACTTC. Its protein product is CASSTAAGILSYEQYF.

Of note for this clonotype: One end of the junction is discordant with germline, which a read error may explain. This chain connects TRBV4-1 to TRBJ1-4, with 9 bases matching TRBD1. CDR3 length: 16 residues. Per germline, CDR1 MGHRA and CDR2 YSYEKL. The CDR3 bases are TGCGTCAGCAGCCAACTGCCGGGACAGGGCGACGAAAAACTGTTTTTT. Translating it yields CVSSQLPGQGDEKLFF.

Details on this clonotype: The junction differs from germline at one of its ends, possibly a read error. The J gene is TRBJ2-7, the V gene TRBV19; D may be TRBD1 or TRBD2 (5 bases each). Germline CDR1 LNHDA, CDR2 SQIVND (reference sequence). The CDR3 runs to 14 residues. The CDR3 DNA sequence: TGCAGCGCAAACCGGGATCCTGAGGGGCCCGAGCAGTACTTC. It codes for CSANRDPEGPEQYF.

The chain combines TRBV7-7 with TRBJ2-7; 13 bases are a match to TRBD2. This CDR3 region has 15 residues. V shed 5 bases and J 4 bases; nucleotides not matched to a gene: 5. From germline, CDR1 is SSHAT and CDR2 FNYEAQ (reference sequence). This CDR3 is CASSSGTSGEYEQYF. CDR3 in DNA: TGTGCCAGCAGCAGCGGGACTAGCGGGGAATACGAGCAGTACTTC. The entire variable domain, with the rest obtained from reference TRBV7-7 and TRBJ2-7, is as follows: GAGVSQSPRYKVTKRGQDVTLRCDPISSHATLYWYQQALGQGPEFLTYFNYEAQPDKSGLPSDRFSAERPEGSISTLTIQRTEQRDSAMYRCASSSGTSGEYEQYFGPGTRLTVT.

This rearrangement joins TRBV10-3 to TRBJ1-6; D gene unclear. The CDR3 has 12 amino acids. CDR1 is ENHRY, CDR2 SYGVKD, per germline. V was cut by 5 bases and J by 8 bases, with 7 bases left in between. The CDR3 DNA is TGTGCCATCAGTTACGACGATTCACCCCTCCACTTT. This sequence encodes CAISYDDSPLHF.

This chain connects TRBV14 to TRBJ2-7; D uncertain. The germline V gene encodes CDR1 SGHDN and CDR2 FVKESK. The CDR3 is 13 residues long. V shed 6 bases and J shed 4 bases, with 13 bases lying between them. CDR3 loop: CASSFSTKYEQYF. CDR3 DNA sequence: TGTGCCAGCAGTTTCTCGACAAAGTACGAGCAGTACTTC.

The rearrangement links TRBV25-1 to TRBJ2-7; 9 bases line up with TRBD2. Germline CDR1 and CDR2: MGHDK and SYGVNS. CDR3 size: 13 residues. V trimming: 10 bases; J trimming: 4 bases; junction bases outside the gene matches: 8. CDR3 loop: CATNAGGWYEQYF. The CDR3 bases are TGTGCCACCAATGCGGGGGGGTGGTACGAGCAGTACTTC.